What follows are 11 T cell receptor beta chains derived from one specimen sequenced in a study of blood T cell repertoires in COVID-19. Measured with immunoSEQ multiplex PCR; TCRdb has only the in-frame clones, and not every one. The sample lists roughly 140,000 clones, 80% to 90% seen once, with about 3.5% in the top ten. Sample: peripheral blood. These receptor sequences come from a man aged 65 to 79 with acute or convalescent COVID-19.

This clone turned up a few times. The rearrangement uses TRBV27 and TRBJ2-4; 9 bases line up with TRBD2. The CDR3 runs to 16 residues. V lost 8 bases to trimming and J lost 0 bases; unmatched junction nucleotides: 8. Germline CDR1 and CDR2: MNHEY and SMNVEV (reference sequence). The CDR3 nucleotides read TGTGCCAGCGGAAGCGGGAGGCCGCTAGCCAAAAACATTCAGTACTTC. This sequence encodes CASGSGRPLAKNIQYF.

This clone was observed once. The V and J genes are TRBV12-3 or TRBV12-4 and TRBJ1-5; D is unclear. The CDR3 runs 12 residues. V dropped 3 bases and J dropped 6 bases, with 6 bases sitting between them. The CDR3 protein is CASSLERQPQHF. CDR3 in DNA: TGTGCCAGCAGTTTGGAGCGTCAGCCCCAGCATTTT.

V and J are TRBV7-2 and TRBJ2-7; tentative D call: TRBD2 (5 bases). The germline V and J ends were trimmed by 3 bases and 0 bases, with 6 bases remaining between them. The CDR3 totals 13 residues. Germline CDR1 is SGHTA and CDR2 is FQGNSA. The CDR3 DNA sequence: TGTGCCAGCAGCTTTGGGAGCTCCTACGAGCAGTACTTC. Its protein product is CASSFGSSYEQYF.

To note about this clone: Other DNA sequences in the sample encode the same CDR3. The chain uses TRBV7-9 and TRBJ2-3; perhaps TRBD2 as D (5 bases). This CDR3 has 14 residues. CDR1 and CDR2 (germline): SEHNR, FQNEAQ (reference sequence). V was trimmed by 5 bases and J by 2 bases, leaving 11 bases between them. The CDR3 sequence: CASSPSGNTDTQYF. In DNA, the CDR3 is TGTGCCAGCAGCCCCTCCGGGAACACAGATACGCAGTATTTT.

This rearrangement joins TRBV9 to TRBJ1-2; the D gene is possibly TRBD1 (5 bases). The germline V gene has CDR1 SGDLS and CDR2 YYNGEE. The CDR3 consists of 16 residues. V was trimmed by 0 bases and J by 0 bases, leaving 12 bases between them. The CDR3 bases are TGTGCCAGCAGCGTAGTCCGCGGGGGGACTAACTATGGCTACACCTTC. This translates into CASSVVRGGTNYGYTF.

This chain joins TRBV7-2 and TRBJ2-3; 9 nucleotides line up with TRBD2. CDR3 size: 17 residues. Germline V gives CDR1 SGHTA, CDR2 FQGNSA. V was pared by 0 bases and J by 0 bases, with 4 bases of the junction left unmatched. CDR3 protein: CASSLALAGLSTDTQYF. The CDR3 nucleotides are TGTGCCAGCAGCTTAGCGCTAGCGGGGCTTAGCACAGATACGCAGTATTTT. Looking up the rest from reference TRBV7-2 and TRBJ2-3 gives the full variable domain: GAGVSQSPSNKVTEKGKDVELRCDPISGHTALYWYRQSLGQGLEFLIYFQGNSAPDKSGLPSDRFSAERTGGSVSTLTIQRTQQEDSAVYLCASSLALAGLSTDTQYFGPGTRLTVL.

The CDR3, as DNA: TGTGCCAGCAGTGAATTTGGGACAGCGGATAATGAAAAACTGTTTTTT. Translated, it gives CASSEFGTADNEKLFF. The chain combines TRBV25-1 with TRBJ1-4; 7 bases fit TRBD1. The CDR3 runs to 16 residues. The germline V gene has CDR1 MGHDK and CDR2 SYGVNS. J gave up 4 bases and V 1 base, and 6 bases lay outside the gene matches.

This chain uses TRBV3-1 (or the pseudogene TRBV3-2) with TRBJ2-7; 7 bases match TRBD2. V was clipped by 5 bases and J by 4 bases; unmatched bases: 8. CDR3 size: 14 residues. In germline, CDR1 is LGHDT, CDR2 YNNKEL (reference sequence). The CDR3 protein is CASSSTTSSYEQYF. The DNA of the CDR3 is TGTGCCAGCAGCTCCACGACTAGCTCGTACGAGCAGTACTTC.

CDR3 protein: CAISEGGGSNTGELFF. The CDR3 DNA follows: TGTGCCATCAGTGAGGGTGGAGGGTCGAACACCGGGGAGCTGTTTTTT. This chain joins TRBV10-3 and TRBJ2-2; weak D call: TRBD2 (6 bases). Deletions cut 2 bases from V and 0 bases from J, with 10 bases between. The CDR3 runs 16 residues. The V gene's germline CDR1 is ENHRY and CDR2 SYGVKD.

The J gene is TRBJ1-6, the V gene TRBV28; 10 bases align to TRBD1. V shed 6 bases and J 9 bases; nucleotides not matched to a gene: 11. Germline CDR1 reads MDHEN; CDR2 reads SYDVKM. The CDR3 covers 16 residues. The CDR3 sequence: CASSRPGQGNSSPLHF. As DNA, the CDR3 is TGTGCCAGCAGCCGCCCGGGACAGGGGAATTCTTCACCCCTCCACTTT.

This chain uses TRBV11-2 with TRBJ2-3; D is possibly TRBD1 (5 bases). V lost 0 bases to trimming and J lost 4 bases, with 11 bases between them. The CDR3 consists of 15 residues. Germline lookup yields CDR1 SGHAT and CDR2 FQNNGV. The CDR3 DNA follows: TGTGCCAGCAGCTTAGATTCTAGGGGTCCAGATACGCAGTATTTT. Amino acid sequence: CASSLDSRGPDTQYF. The full variable domain, rest sourced from reference TRBV11-2 and TRBJ2-3, is EAGVAQSPRYKIIEKRQSVAFWCNPISGHATLYWYQQILGQGPKLLIQFQNNGVVDDSQLPKDRFSAERLKGVDSTLKIQPAKLEDSAVYLCASSLDSRGPDTQYFGPGTRLTVL.